The 7 T cell receptor beta chains below come from one sample, sequenced in a study of beta chain features in type 1 diabetes (dated by TCRdb to the late 2010s). Library preparation used the immunoSEQ multiplex PCR assay. The entire isolated RNA was reverse transcribed using the High Capacity cDNA Reverse Transcription Kit, and thus expressed TCRB transcripts were sequenced. TCRdb mirrors the immuneACCESS table, restricted to in-frame sequences. Some clones are absent from its copies; in checked studies, under half trace to an unresolved V gene, and the reason for the others is unknown. Present in this sample are about 450,000 clones, about an eighth of which were seen just once. More than 0.045% of the sample lies in the top ten. The material sequenced was naive CD4+ T cells from blood. Interpreted using the paper, the cell subset or site label stands for: true naive CD4+ T cells. The source is a young woman in good health.

The J gene is TRBJ1-6, the V gene TRBV6-6; D remains unclear. Germline CDR1 reads MNHNY; CDR2 reads SVGAGI (reference sequence). The CDR3 has 12 amino acids. V was clipped by 9 bases and J by 2 bases, with 5 bases between them. This CDR3 reads CASSTYNSPLHF. Written as DNA, the CDR3 is TGTGCCAGTTCGACCTATAATTCACCCCTCCACTTT.

This clone was seen ten or more times. V gene TRBV9 combines with J gene TRBJ2-6; weak D call: TRBD2 (5 bases). CDR1 and CDR2 from the germline V gene are SGDLS and YYNGEE. The CDR3 extends over 15 amino acids. Deletions cut 6 bases from V and 0 bases from J, with 10 bases between. In DNA, the CDR3 is TGTGCCAGCAAATTCCGGGGCTCTGGGGCCAACGTCCTGACTTTC. Protein sequence: CASKFRGSGANVLTF.

This clone has ten or more counts. This chain links TRBV14 with TRBJ2-1; D is ambiguous. Germline CDR1 and CDR2: SGHDN and FVKESK. With 2 bases removed from V and 5 bases from J, the gap between germline ends came to 4 bases. The CDR3 is 12 residues long. The CDR3 sequence: CASSQRHNEQFF. DNA for the CDR3: TGTGCCAGCAGCCAAAGGCACAATGAGCAGTTCTTC.

This clone was counted only a few times. The chain carries TRBV30 and TRBJ1-2, with 10 bases aligning to TRBD1. The J segment lost 1 base and the V segment lost 1 base, leaving 15 bases of the junction unmatched. From germline, CDR1 is GTSNPN and CDR2 SVGIG (reference sequence). There are 19 residues in the CDR3. CDR3 loop: CAWSGRPRRDRGVNYGYTF. CDR3 nucleotides: TGTGCCTGGAGTGGACGACCCCGCCGGGACAGGGGTGTTAACTATGGCTACACCTTC.

Many counts were recorded for this clone. The chain joins TRBV29-1 to TRBJ2-7, with unresolved D. The CDR3 sequence is 12 residues long. Per germline, CDR1 SQVTM and CDR2 ANQGSEA. Trimming removed 6 bases from V and 0 bases from J, with 9 bases in between. CDR3 coding DNA: TGCAGCGTGGGGTCAAGCTCCTACGAGCAGTACTTC. Its translation is CSVGSSSYEQYF.

This clone came up many times. This rearrangement joins TRBV14 to TRBJ2-5; D call uncertain. Deletions cut 2 bases from V and 0 bases from J, with 10 bases between. From germline, CDR1 is SGHDN and CDR2 FVKESK. This CDR3 contains 15 residues. The CDR3 reads CASSQIGWYQETQYF. The CDR3, as DNA: TGTGCCAGCAGCCAAATCGGCTGGTACCAAGAGACCCAGTACTTC. Full variable domain (remainder filled in from reference TRBV14 and TRBJ2-5): EAGVTQFPSHSVIEKGQTVTLRCDPISGHDNLYWYRRVMGKEIKFLLHFVKESKQDESGMPNNRFLAERTGGTYSTLKVQPAELEDSGVYFCASSQIGWYQETQYFGPGTRLLVL.

The CDR3 here is CASSLIPGGTDTQYF. DNA of the CDR3: TGTGCCAGCTCATTAATCCCGGGTGGCACAGATACGCAGTATTTT. The rearrangement links TRBV18 to TRBJ2-3, with unresolved D. CDR1 is KGHSH, CDR2 LQKENI, per germline. The V gene lost 5 bases and the J gene lost 1 base, with 13 bases spanning the gap. The CDR3 covers 15 residues.